Sequencing of this TCR beta chain was carried out in a study of blood T cell repertoires in COVID-19. Study-wide context: Acute-phase and convalescent COVID-19 samples originated in the United States, Italy and Spain.

The data were produced by immunoSEQ multiplex PCR, yet TCRdb's version contains in-frame clones alone and is incomplete. This table has 200,000 or so clones, roughly 90% appearing once. The CDR3 is made up of 13 amino acids. Germline V gene sequence: CDR1 LGHDT, CDR2 YNNKEL (reference sequence). V was cut by 0 bases and J by 4 bases, with 7 bases left in between. This clone was counted a few times. This TCR was recovered from a woman aged 45-60 years with acute or convalescent COVID-19. Sequencing was done on a sample of peripheral blood. The genes are TRBV3-1 (or the pseudogene TRBV3-2) and TRBJ2-7; D is ambiguous. The CDR3 coding sequence is TGTGCCAGCAGCCAAGAAACAGAATACGAGCAGTACTTC. This gives the protein CASSQETEYEQYF.